The T cell receptor beta chain under discussion was sequenced for a study of blood T cell repertoires in COVID-19. Measured with immunoSEQ multiplex PCR; TCRdb has only the in-frame clones, and not every one. This table has some 74,000 clones, around four fifths appearing once. The CDR3 runs to 16 residues. The germline V gene encodes CDR1 KGHSH and CDR2 LQKENI. V was shortened by 2 bases and J by 0 bases, with 11 bases between the two germline ends. Sequencing was performed on peripheral blood. The sequence was obtained from a woman aged 80 or over with acute or convalescent COVID-19. This rearrangement joins TRBV18 to TRBJ2-1; the D gene is possibly TRBD2 (5 bases). In nucleotides, the CDR3 is TGTGCCAGCTCACCAAAGCGGATCAGCTCCTACAATGAGCAGTTCTTC. Translating it yields CASSPKRISSYNEQFF. Using reference TRBV18 and TRBJ2-1 for the parts outside the CDR3, the full variable domain is NAGVMQNPRHLVRRRGQEARLRCSPMKGHSHVYWYRQLPEEGLKFMVYLQKENIIDESGMPKERFSAEFPKEGPSILRIQQVVRGDSAAYFCASSPKRISSYNEQFFGPGTRLTVL.